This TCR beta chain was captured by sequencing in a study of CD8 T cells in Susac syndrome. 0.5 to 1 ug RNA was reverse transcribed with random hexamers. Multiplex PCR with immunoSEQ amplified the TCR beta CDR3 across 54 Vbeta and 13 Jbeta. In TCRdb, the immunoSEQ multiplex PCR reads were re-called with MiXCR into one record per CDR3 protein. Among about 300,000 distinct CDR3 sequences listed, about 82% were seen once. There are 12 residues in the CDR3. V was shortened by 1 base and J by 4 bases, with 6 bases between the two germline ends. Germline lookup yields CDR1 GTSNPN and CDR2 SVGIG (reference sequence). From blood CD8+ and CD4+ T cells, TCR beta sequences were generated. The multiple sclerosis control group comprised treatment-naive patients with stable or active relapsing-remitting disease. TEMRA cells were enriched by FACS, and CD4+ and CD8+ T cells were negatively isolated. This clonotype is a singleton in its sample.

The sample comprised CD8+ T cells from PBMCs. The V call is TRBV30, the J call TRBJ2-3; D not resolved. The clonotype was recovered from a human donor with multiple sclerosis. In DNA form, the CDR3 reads TGTGCCTGGAGTGAGGTCTCAGATACGCAGTATTTT. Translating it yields CAWSEVSDTQYF.